Listed here is a single T cell receptor (beta chain). Its antigen specificity is not known. No base qualities exist here, and no much larger clone lies one base off it. TCRbeta CDR3 regions were amplified from genomic DNA by means of the immunoSEQ Assay, a bias-controlled multiplex PCR. Concerning the study's data processing: The number of nucleated cells in each sample was estimated from the amplification of reference gene primers within the assay. To quantify the absolute abundance of each unique TCRbeta CDR3 rearrangement, sequence reads were collapsed and filtered. For each sample, productive Simpson clonality was calculated by taking the square root of Simpson's diversity index across productive rearrangements. Held by TCRdb, this immuneACCESS table contains in-frame sequences only and omits some clones. Under half of the omission traces to an unresolved V gene where checked; the cause of the rest is unknown. The V and J calls and clone size are taken from that table; D and trimming were inferred from the DNA. The sample includes 200,000 to 250,000 clones, with 92% observed a single time. The ten largest account for about 0.8% of the sample.

The data belong to a study of blood T cell repertoires in COVID-19 (dated by TCRdb to 2018 to 2020). Broadly, across the study: Samples from collaborators originated in the United States, Italy and Spain and spanned both the acute and convalescent phases of COVID-19. The prospective study material was composed of cDNA or gDNA derived from T cells, B-cell-depleted T cells, or PBMCs. Subjects who had been exposed to COVID-19, were actively infected with it, or had recovered from it provided the deeply sampled blood TCRbeta repertoires that made up the dataset. The repertoires were released in a freely available public database intended as a resource for research on the immune response to SARS-CoV-2. Samples were obtained from the ongoing ImmuneRACE study (first 160 participants) and from over a thousand subjects provided by 6 global collaborators. The sample metadata nearly always contained a de-identified subject ID, COVID-19 status, age in years and sex. Where HLA class I and class II types were available, the types were taken from metadata supplied by the sample provider, not from assay-based typing. Results the study describes overall, beyond this receptor: The quantity of clinical and demographic metadata differed by source and by participant and was supplied without curation.

Here V drops 4 bases and J drops 5 bases, and the junction holds 3 bases not matched to any gene. From the cysteine up to the phenylalanine, the CDR3 has a length of 13 residues. The kept DNA is CDR3 alone, 39 bases in frame from the first base. At one collaborating source in Seattle, patients were enrolled during active infection and were followed longitudinally through the course of disease. Collaborating institutions collected whole blood in K2EDTA tubes following their own protocols. Collaborator samples were shipped for TCRbeta analysis as frozen whole blood, isolated PBMCs, or DNA extracted from either sample type.

The clonotype was recovered from a man in his 60s with COVID-19, enrolled during active disease. The sequencing input was peripheral blood. The chain links TRBV12-3 or TRBV12-4 with TRBJ1-2; 8 junctional bases match TRBD1. CDR3 sequence: CASSSGQEYGYTF. The bases read TGTGCCAGCAGTTCGGGACAGGAGTATGGCTACACCTTC.